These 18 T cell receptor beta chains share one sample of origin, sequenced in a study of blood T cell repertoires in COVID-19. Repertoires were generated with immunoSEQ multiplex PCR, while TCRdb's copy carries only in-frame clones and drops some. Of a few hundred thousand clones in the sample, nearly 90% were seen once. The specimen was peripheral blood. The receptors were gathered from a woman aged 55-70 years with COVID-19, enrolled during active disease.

CDR3 sequence: CASSPPETGVGNTIYF. The CDR3 nucleotides are TGCGCCAGCAGCCCCCCAGAGACAGGGGTCGGAAACACCATATATTTT. The V and J genes are TRBV5-1 and TRBJ1-3; 8 nucleotides agree with TRBD1. Germline-derived CDR1 and CDR2 are SGHRS and YFSETQ. The CDR3 runs to 16 residues. V gave up 4 bases and J gave up 4 bases; unmatched junction bases: 10.

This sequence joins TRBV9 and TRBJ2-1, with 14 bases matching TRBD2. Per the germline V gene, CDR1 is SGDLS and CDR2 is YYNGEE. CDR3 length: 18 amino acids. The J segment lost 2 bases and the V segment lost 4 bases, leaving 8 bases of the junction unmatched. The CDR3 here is CASSLGLAGGPTYNEQFF. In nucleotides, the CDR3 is TGTGCCAGCAGCCTCGGACTAGCGGGGGGTCCTACCTACAATGAGCAGTTCTTC.

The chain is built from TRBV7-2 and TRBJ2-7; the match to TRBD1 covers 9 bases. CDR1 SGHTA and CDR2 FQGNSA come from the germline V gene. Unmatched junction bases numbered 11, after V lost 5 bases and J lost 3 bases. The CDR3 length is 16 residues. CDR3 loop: CASSPYPGQGVYEQYF. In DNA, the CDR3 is TGTGCCAGCAGCCCGTACCCGGGACAGGGAGTCTACGAGCAGTACTTC.

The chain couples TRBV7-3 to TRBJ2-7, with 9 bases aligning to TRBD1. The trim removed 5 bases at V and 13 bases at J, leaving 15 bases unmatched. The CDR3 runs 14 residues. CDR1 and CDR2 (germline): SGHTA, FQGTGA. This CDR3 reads CASSPGQGRGERYF. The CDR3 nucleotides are TGTGCCAGCAGCCCGGGACAGGGCCGGGGCGAGCGATACTTC.

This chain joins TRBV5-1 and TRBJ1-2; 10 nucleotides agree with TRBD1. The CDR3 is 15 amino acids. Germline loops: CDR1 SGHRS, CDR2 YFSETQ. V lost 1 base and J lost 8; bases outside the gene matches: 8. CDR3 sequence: CASSLQPGTGEGYTF. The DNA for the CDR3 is TGCGCCAGCAGCTTGCAGCCCGGGACAGGGGAGGGCTACACCTTC. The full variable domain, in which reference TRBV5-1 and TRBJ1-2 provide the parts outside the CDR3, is KAGVTQTPRYLIKTRGQQVTLSCSPISGHRSVSWYQQTPGQGLQFLFEYFSETQRNKGNFPGRFSGRQFSNSRSEMNVSTLELGDSALYLCASSLQPGTGEGYTFGSGTRLTVV.

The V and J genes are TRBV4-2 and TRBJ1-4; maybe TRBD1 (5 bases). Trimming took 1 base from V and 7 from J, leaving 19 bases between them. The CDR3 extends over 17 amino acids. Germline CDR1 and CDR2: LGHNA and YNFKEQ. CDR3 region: CASSQGSRNGAAEKLFF. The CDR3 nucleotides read TGTGCCAGCAGCCAAGGTAGTAGGAATGGGGCTGCTGAAAAACTGTTTTTT.

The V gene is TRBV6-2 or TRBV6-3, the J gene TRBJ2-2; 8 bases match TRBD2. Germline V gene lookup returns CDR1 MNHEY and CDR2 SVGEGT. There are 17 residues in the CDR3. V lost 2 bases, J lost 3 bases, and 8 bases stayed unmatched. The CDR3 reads CASSYKGGGPDTGELFF. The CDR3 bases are TGTGCCAGCAGTTACAAAGGCGGGGGGCCGGACACCGGGGAGCTGTTTTTT.

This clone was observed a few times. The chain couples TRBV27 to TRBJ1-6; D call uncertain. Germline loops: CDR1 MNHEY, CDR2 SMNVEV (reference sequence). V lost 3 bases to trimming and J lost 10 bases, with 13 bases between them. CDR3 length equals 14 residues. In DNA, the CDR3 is TGTGCCAGCAGTTTTGGGTGGGAGGACTCACCCCTCCACTTT. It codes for CASSFGWEDSPLHF.

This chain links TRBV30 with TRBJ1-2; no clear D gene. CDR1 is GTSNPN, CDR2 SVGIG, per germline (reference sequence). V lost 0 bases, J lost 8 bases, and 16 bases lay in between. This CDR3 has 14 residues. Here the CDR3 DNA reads TGTGCCTGGAGTGTCGGCGAGGCCCAAAGCGGCTACACCTTC. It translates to CAWSVGEAQSGYTF.

CDR3 region: CASSPRRGAYEQYF. The CDR3 coding sequence is TGTGCCAGCAGCCCCCGTCGGGGGGCCTACGAGCAGTACTTC. The chain combines TRBV9 with TRBJ2-7, with 7 bases matching TRBD2. The CDR3 is 14 residues long. From germline, CDR1 is SGDLS and CDR2 YYNGEE. V shed 4 bases, J shed 2 bases, and the junction held 6 bases outside the gene matches.

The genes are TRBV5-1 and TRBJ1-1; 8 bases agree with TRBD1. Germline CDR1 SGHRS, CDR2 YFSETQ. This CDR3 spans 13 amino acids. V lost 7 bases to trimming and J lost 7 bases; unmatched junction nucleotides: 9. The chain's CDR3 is CASRTGQGFEAFF. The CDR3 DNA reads TGCGCCAGCCGGACAGGGCAAGGATTTGAAGCTTTCTTT.

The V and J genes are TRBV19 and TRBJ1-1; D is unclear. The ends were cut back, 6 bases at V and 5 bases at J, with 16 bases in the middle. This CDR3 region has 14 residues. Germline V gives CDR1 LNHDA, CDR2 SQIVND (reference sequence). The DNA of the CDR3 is TGTGCCAGTAGGCTTGTTTCCTGGGAGACTGAAGCTTTCTTT. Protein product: CASRLVSWETEAFF.

The CDR3 coding sequence is TGTGCCAGCAGTTCGTTTAGAGGGAATGAGCAGTTCTTC. It encodes CASSSFRGNEQFF. The chain links TRBV11-3 to TRBJ2-1; TRBD2 might be the D (5 bases). The CDR3 loop spans 13 amino acids. V gave up 6 bases and J gave up 7 bases, with 13 bases separating them. The germline CDR1 and CDR2 sequences are SGHNT and YENEEA.

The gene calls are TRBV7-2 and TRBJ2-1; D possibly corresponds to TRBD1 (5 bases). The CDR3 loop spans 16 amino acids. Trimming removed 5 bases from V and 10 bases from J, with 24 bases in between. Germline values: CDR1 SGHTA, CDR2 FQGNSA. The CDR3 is CASSLLSGYPWGEQFF. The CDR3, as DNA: TGTGCCAGCAGCCTTCTCTCAGGGTATCCCTGGGGAGAGCAGTTCTTC.

The CDR3 loop is CASSSSSGGQITF. DNA of the CDR3: TGTGCCAGCAGCTCCTCTAGCGGGGGGCAAATCACCTTC. The rearrangement links TRBV7-2 to TRBJ1-2, with TRBD1 as a possible D gene (6 bases). With 4 bases removed from V and 13 bases from J, the gap between germline ends came to 19 bases. Per the germline V gene, CDR1 is SGHTA and CDR2 is FQGNSA. The CDR3 runs to 13 residues.

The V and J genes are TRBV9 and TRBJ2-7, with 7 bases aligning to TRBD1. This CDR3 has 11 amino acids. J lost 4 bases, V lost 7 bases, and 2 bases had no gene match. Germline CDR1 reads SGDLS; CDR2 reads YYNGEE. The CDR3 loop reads CASGRGYEQYF. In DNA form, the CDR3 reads TGTGCCAGCGGCAGGGGGTACGAGCAGTACTTC.

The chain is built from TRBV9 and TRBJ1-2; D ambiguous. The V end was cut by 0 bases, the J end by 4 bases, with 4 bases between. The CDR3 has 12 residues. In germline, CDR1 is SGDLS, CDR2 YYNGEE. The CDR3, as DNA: TGTGCCAGCAGCGTAGACAGCTATGGCTACACCTTC. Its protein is CASSVDSYGYTF. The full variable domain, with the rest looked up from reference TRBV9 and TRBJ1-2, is DSGVTQTPKHLITATGQRVTLRCSPRSGDLSVYWYQQSLDQGLQFLIQYYNGEERAKGNILERFSAQQFPDLHSELNLSSLELGDSALYFCASSVDSYGYTFGSGTRLTVV.

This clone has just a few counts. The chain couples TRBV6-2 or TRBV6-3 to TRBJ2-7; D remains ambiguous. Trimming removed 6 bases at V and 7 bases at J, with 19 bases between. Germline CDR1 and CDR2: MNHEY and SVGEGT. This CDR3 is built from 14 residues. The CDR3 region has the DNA TGTGCCAGCAGCTCGCCTCTCGTACGGTCGGAGCAGTACTTC. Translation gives CASSSPLVRSEQYF.